Presented here are 7 T cell receptor beta chains from one specimen sequenced in a study of shared clonotypes between healthy human individuals. The table came from immunoSEQ multiplex PCR; TCRdb's copy has only in-frame clones and leaves some out. Here the sample spans some 690,000 clones, 80% to 95% being singletons. The sample comprised memory CD8+ T cells from PBMCs. The subset here: CD45RO+ cells pooled with CCR7-negative TemRA cells. The source is a man aged 18 to 35 in good health. Some clones in this sample may be carry-over from other donors' samples.

The V and J genes are TRBV27 and TRBJ1-5; D gene unclear. CDR1 and CDR2 from the germline V gene are MNHEY and SMNVEV (reference sequence). The CDR3 totals 13 residues. Trimming removed 6 bases from V and 5 bases from J, with 11 bases in between. DNA for the CDR3: TGTGCCAGCAGGCTAGGCGCGGATCAGCCCCAGCATTTT. Translation gives CASRLGADQPQHF.

As DNA, the CDR3 is TGTGCCAGCAGACCCATAGCGGGAGTCCCCTACGAGCAGTACTTC. Translated: CASRPIAGVPYEQYF. This chain links TRBV27 with TRBJ2-7; TRBD2 matches 9 bases. Germline lookup yields CDR1 MNHEY and CDR2 SMNVEV (reference sequence). This CDR3 has 15 residues. Unmatched junction bases numbered 8, after V lost 6 bases and J lost 2 bases.

As regards this clone: One end of the junction is discordant with germline, which a read error may explain. This chain links TRBV7-9 with TRBJ1-2; possible D gene TRBD1, 5 bases. Germline assignment: CDR1 SEHNR and CDR2 FQNEAQ (reference sequence). The CDR3 extends over 14 amino acids. For the CDR3, the DNA is TGTGCCAGCAGCTATGGGACTTCTAATTATGGCTACACCTTC. It encodes CASSYGTSNYGYTF.

This chain links TRBV10-3 with TRBJ1-1; 7 positions match TRBD1. This CDR3 spans 16 amino acids. The V gene end was trimmed by 2 bases and the J gene end by 5 bases; junction bases not matched to a gene: 11. Germline values: CDR1 ENHRY, CDR2 SYGVKD. This CDR3 is CAISEDGFRGGTEAFF. The CDR3, as DNA: TGTGCCATCAGTGAGGACGGCTTCAGGGGGGGGACTGAAGCTTTCTTT.

The rearrangement links TRBV4-2 to TRBJ2-7; D is perhaps TRBD1 (7 bases). The V and J ends lost 2 bases and 3 bases respectively, with 11 bases between them. Looked up from germline, CDR1 is LGHNA and CDR2 is YNFKEQ. The CDR3 runs to 14 residues. The CDR3 DNA follows: TGTGCCAGCAGCCAACAGGGGGGCGACTACGAGCAGTACTTC. Translation: CASSQQGGDYEQYF.

The V call is TRBV10-3, the J call TRBJ1-1, with TRBD1 as a possible D gene (6 bases). Trimming shortened V by 3 bases and J by 4 bases, and 9 bases separated the two germline ends. The germline gives CDR1 ENHRY, CDR2 SYGVKD. CDR3 length: 13 residues. This CDR3 reads CAISESGVTEAFF. In DNA, the CDR3 is TGTGCCATCAGTGAATCAGGGGTCACTGAAGCTTTCTTT.

The rearrangement links TRBV28 to TRBJ1-3; perhaps TRBD1 as D (5 bases). Germline CDR1 is MDHEN and CDR2 is SYDVKM. This CDR3 is 15 amino acids long. V was clipped by 5 bases and J by 3 bases, with 14 bases between them. The CDR3 DNA is TGTGCCAGCAGTCAGGGACTTAATTTTGGAAACACCATATATTTT. Protein sequence: CASSQGLNFGNTIYF. Looking up the rest from reference TRBV28 and TRBJ1-3 gives the full variable domain: DVKVTQSSRYLVKRTGEKVFLECVQDMDHENMFWYRQDPGLGLRLIYFSYDVKMKEKGDIPEGYSVSREKKERFSLILESASTNQTSMYLCASSQGLNFGNTIYFGEGSWLTVV.